This TCR beta chain was profiled in a study of blood T cell repertoires in COVID-19 (dated by TCRdb to 2018 to 2021). Regarding the study in general: Collaborator samples came from the United States, Italy and Spain and covered acute and convalescent phases of COVID-19. The material from the prospective study consisted of cDNA or gDNA derived from T cells, B-cell-depleted T cells, or PBMCs. Deeply sampled blood TCRbeta repertoires from subjects exposed to, actively infected with, or recovered from COVID-19 were included in the dataset. The repertoires were released in a freely available public database intended as a resource for research on the immune response to SARS-CoV-2. Samples were obtained from the ongoing ImmuneRACE study (first 160 participants) and from about 1,300 subjects provided by 6 global collaborators. Nearly every sample came with metadata listing a de-identified subject ID, COVID-19 status, age in years and sex. Where HLA class I and class II types were available, the types were taken from metadata supplied by the sample provider, not from assay-based typing.

The study at large found these results: The amount of clinical and demographic metadata varied by source and participant and was provided uncurated.

V trim: 5 bases; J trim: 7 bases; unmatched bases: 8. The CDR1 and CDR2 encoded by the germline V gene are SNHLY and FYNNEI. From the cysteine through the phenylalanine, the CDR3 covers 14 amino acids. Only the CDR3 portion is preserved as DNA: 42 bases, with reading frame beginning at the first base. As for this clone: Its recognized antigen is unknown. No clone much larger than this one lies a single base away; base qualities are absent.

Enrolling through a virtual design, the prospective study's participants ranged in age from roughly 18 to 95 years and lived across approximately 25 United States geographic areas. To assign participants to cohorts, the prospective study relied on clinical history that participants themselves reported in a screening survey and a study questionnaire. Exposed participants had been in contact, within 2 weeks of entering the study, with a person who had a PCR-confirmed or clinician-diagnosed case of COVID-19. In the prospective study, whole blood, serum and a nasopharyngeal or oropharyngeal swab were collected from each participant by mobile phlebotomists. Additional blood draws and questionnaires over an approximately 2-month period could optionally be provided by prospective study participants. Blood samples from the prospective study were shipped frozen or at room temperature prior to DNA extraction.

TCRbeta CDR3 regions were amplified from genomic DNA using the immunoSEQ Assay, a bias-controlled multiplex PCR. From the authors' description of their analysis: The number of nucleated cells in each sample was estimated from the amplification of reference gene primers within the assay. To quantify the absolute abundance of each unique TCRbeta CDR3 rearrangement, sequence reads were collapsed and filtered. For each sample, productive Simpson clonality was calculated by taking the square root of Simpson's diversity index across productive rearrangements. TCRdb mirrors the immuneACCESS table, restricted to in-frame sequences. Some clones are absent from its copies; in checked studies, under half trace to an unresolved V gene, and the reason for the others is unknown. Clonal size and the V and J genes are those of that table, whereas D and trimming came from the DNA. The sample includes approximately 400,000 clones, with roughly nine tenths observed a single time. The ten largest account for roughly 0.9% of the sample.

The rearrangement combines TRBV2 with TRBJ1-5; a stretch of 7 junction bases matches TRBD1. This receptor was obtained from a woman in her forties who had been exposed to COVID-19. The sample comprised PBMCs or T cells enriched from blood (not recorded which). At the DNA level, the sequence is TGTGCCAGCAGTCTACAGGGGACGGGGCAGCCCCAGCATTTT. Translated, it reads CASSLQGTGQPQHF.